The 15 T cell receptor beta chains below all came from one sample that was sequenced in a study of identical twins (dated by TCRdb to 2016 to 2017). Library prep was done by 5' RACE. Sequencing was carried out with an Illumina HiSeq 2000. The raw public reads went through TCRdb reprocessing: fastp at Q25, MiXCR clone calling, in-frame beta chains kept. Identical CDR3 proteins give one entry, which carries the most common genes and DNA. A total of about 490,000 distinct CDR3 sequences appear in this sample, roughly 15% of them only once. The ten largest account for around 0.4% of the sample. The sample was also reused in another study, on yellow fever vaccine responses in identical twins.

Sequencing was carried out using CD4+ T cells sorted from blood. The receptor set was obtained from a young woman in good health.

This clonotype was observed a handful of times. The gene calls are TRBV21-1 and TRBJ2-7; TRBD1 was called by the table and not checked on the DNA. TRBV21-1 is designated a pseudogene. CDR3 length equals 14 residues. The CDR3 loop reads CASSDRQGTYEQYF. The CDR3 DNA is TGTGCCAGCAGCGACCGACAGGGTACCTACGAGCAGTACTTC.

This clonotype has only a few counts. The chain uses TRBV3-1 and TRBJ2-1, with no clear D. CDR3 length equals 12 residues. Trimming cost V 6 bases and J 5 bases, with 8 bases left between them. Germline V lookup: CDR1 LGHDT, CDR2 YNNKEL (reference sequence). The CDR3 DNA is TGTGCCAGCAGAGGGCAGAACAATGAGCAGTTCTTC. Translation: CASRGQNNEQFF.

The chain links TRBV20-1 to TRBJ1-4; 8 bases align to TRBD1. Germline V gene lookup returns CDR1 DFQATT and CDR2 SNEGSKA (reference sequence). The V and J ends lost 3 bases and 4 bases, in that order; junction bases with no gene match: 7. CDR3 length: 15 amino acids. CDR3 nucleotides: TGCAGTGCTAGGGAGGACAGGGACAGTAATGAAAAACTGTTTTTT. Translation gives CSAREDRDSNEKLFF.

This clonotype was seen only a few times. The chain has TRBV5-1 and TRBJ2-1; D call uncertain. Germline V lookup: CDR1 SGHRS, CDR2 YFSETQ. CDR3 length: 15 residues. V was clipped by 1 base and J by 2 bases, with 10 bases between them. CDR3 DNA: TGCGCCAGCAGCTTGATAGGTCAAACCTACAATGAGCAGTTCTTC. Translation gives CASSLIGQTYNEQFF.

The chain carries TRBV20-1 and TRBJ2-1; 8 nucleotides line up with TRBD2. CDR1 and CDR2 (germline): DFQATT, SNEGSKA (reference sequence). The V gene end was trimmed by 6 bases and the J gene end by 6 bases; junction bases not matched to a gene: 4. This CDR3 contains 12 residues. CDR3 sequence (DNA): TGCAGTGCGAATGGACTAGCCAATGAGCAGTTCTTC. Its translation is CSANGLANEQFF.

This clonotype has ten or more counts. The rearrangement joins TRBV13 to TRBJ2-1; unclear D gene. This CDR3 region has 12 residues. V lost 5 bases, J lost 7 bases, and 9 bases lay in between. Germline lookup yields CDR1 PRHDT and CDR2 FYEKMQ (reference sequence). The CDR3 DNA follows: TGTGCCAGCAGCCCTTTGTGGAATGAGCAGTTCTTC. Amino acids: CASSPLWNEQFF. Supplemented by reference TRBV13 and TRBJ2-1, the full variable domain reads AAGVIQSPRHLIKEKRETATLKCYPIPRHDTVYWYQQGPGQDPQFLISFYEKMQSDKGSIPDRFSAQQFSDYHSELNMSSLELGDSALYFCASSPLWNEQFFGPGTRLTVL.

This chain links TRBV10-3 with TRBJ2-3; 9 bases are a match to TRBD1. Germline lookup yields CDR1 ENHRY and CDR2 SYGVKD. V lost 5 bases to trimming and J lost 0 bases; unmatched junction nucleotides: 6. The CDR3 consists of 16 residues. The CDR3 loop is CAISPGTGPSTDTQYF. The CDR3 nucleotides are TGTGCCATCAGTCCCGGGACAGGGCCCAGCACAGATACGCAGTATTTT.

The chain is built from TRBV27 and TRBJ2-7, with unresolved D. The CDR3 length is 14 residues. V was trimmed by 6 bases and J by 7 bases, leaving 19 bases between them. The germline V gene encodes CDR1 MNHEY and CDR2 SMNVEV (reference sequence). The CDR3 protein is CASRRLGSPSEQYF. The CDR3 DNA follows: TGTGCCAGCAGAAGGTTGGGTTCCCCTTCTGAGCAGTACTTC.

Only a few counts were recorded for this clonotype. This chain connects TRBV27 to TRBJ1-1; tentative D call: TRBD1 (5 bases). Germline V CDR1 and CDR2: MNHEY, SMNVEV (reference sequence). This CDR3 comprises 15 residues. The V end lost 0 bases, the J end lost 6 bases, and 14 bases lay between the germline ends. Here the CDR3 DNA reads TGTGCCAGCAGTTTATCTCCCGGGGGTTTTCCTGAAGCTTTCTTT. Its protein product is CASSLSPGGFPEAFF.

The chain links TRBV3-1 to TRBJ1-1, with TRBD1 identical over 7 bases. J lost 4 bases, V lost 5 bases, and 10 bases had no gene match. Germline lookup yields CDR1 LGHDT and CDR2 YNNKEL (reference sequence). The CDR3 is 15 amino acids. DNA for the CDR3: TGTGCCAGCAGCTTACAGGGGAAGCTGAGCACTGAAGCTTTCTTT. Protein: CASSLQGKLSTEAFF. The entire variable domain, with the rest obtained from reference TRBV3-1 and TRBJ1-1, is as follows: DTAVSQTPKYLVTQMGNDKSIKCEQNLGHDTMYWYKQDSKKFLKIMFSYNNKELIINETVPNRFSPKSPDKAHLNLHINSLELGDSAVYFCASSLQGKLSTEAFFGQGTRLTVV.

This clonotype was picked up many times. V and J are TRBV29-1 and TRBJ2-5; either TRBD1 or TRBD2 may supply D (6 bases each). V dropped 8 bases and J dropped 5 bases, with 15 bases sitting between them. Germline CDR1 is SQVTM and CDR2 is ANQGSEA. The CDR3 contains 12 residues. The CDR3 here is CSTKGGRETQYF. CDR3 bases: TGCAGCACAAAGGGGGGTCGGGAGACCCAGTACTTC.

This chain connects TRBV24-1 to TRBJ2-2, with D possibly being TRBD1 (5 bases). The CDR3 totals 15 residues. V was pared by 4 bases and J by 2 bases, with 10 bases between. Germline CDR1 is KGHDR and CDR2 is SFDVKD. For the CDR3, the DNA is TGTGCCACCAGTGACCAAGGACAAAACACCGGGGAGCTGTTTTTT. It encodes CATSDQGQNTGELFF.

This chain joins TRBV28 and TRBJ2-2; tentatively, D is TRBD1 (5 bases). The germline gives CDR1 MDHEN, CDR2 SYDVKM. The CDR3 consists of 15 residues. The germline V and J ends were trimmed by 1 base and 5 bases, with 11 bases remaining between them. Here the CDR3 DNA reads TGTGCCAGCAGTTTATCCCCTACAGGAACCGGGGAGCTGTTTTTT. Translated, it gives CASSLSPTGTGELFF.

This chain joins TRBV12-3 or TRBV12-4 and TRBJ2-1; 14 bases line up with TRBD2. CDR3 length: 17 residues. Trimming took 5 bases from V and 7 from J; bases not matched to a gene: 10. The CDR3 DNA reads TGTGCCAGCAGTCCAAGACTAGCGGGGGGGATGCGGAATGAGCAGTTCTTC. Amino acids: CASSPRLAGGMRNEQFF.

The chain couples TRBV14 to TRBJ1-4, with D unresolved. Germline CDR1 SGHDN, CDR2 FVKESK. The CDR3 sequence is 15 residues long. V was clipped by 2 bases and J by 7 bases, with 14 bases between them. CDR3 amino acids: CASSQTRRASEKLFF. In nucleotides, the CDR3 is TGTGCCAGCAGCCAAACTCGTCGAGCAAGTGAAAAACTGTTTTTT.